The rows below give T cell receptor beta chains drawn from one sample of a study of cytomegalovirus exposure and HLA in healthy donors. Sequencing used immunoSEQ multiplex PCR; TCRdb keeps in-frame clones, though not all of them. Among roughly 160,000 clones listed, 80% to 90% were seen once. Sequenced material: PBMCs. All receptors derive from a man aged 45-60 years in good health and CMV-seropositive. Each CDR3 is given with its conserved first and last residue. The order of the fields is CDR3 length, J gene, V gene, D gene, clone size, CDR3 DNA, CDR3 protein. The D gene is left open where the match is weak. The size field is filled for only some rows; it gives once, few, many or a size class.

len: 15
j_gene: TRBJ2-7
v_gene: TRBV9
d_gene: NA
abundance: NA
CDR3nt: TGTGCCAGCAGCGTAGCCCTAGGGGTTCTGGACGAGCAGTACTTC
CDR3aa: CASSVALGVLDEQYF

len: 12
j_gene: TRBJ2-5
v_gene: TRBV6-6
d_gene: NA
abundance: NA
CDR3nt: TGTGCCAGCAGTTCGTACCAAGAGACCCAGTACTTC
CDR3aa: CASSSYQETQYF

len: 16
j_gene: TRBJ2-4
v_gene: TRBV28
d_gene: TRBD2
abundance: NA
CDR3nt: TGTGCCAGCAGGCGGACTAGCCCCCAGTGGGGAAACATTCAGTACTTC
CDR3aa: CASRRTSPQWGNIQYF

len: 15
j_gene: TRBJ2-2
v_gene: TRBV2
d_gene: TRBD1
abundance: NA
CDR3nt: TGTGCCAGCAGAGGAAAATTAGGGGGCGGAGGGGAGCTGTTTTTT
CDR3aa: CASRGKLGGGGELFF

len: 17
j_gene: TRBJ2-7
v_gene: TRBV7-3
d_gene: TRBD1
abundance: NA
CDR3nt: TGTGCCAGCAGCTTAAGGGGTAGAGGGGACAGCTCCTACGAGCAGTACTTC
CDR3aa: CASSLRGRGDSSYEQYF

len: 15
j_gene: TRBJ2-5
v_gene: TRBV4-2
d_gene: TRBD1
abundance: NA
CDR3nt: TGTGCCAGCAGCCAAGACACCAGGGGGCGTGAGACCCAGTACTTC
CDR3aa: CASSQDTRGRETQYF

len: 15
j_gene: TRBJ2-1
v_gene: TRBV28
d_gene: NA
abundance: NA
CDR3nt: TGTGCCAGCAGTTTTGGGTCAGGTACCTACAATGAGCAGTTCTTC
CDR3aa: CASSFGSGTYNEQFF

len: 15
j_gene: TRBJ2-5
v_gene: TRBV11-2
d_gene: TRBD2
abundance: once
CDR3nt: TGTGCCAGCAGCTACACGGGACTAGCGGGAGAGACCCAGTACTTC
CDR3aa: CASSYTGLAGETQYF

len: 14
j_gene: TRBJ2-7
v_gene: TRBV18
d_gene: NA
abundance: NA
CDR3nt: TGTGCCAGCTCACCAGGGGCGCCTTCCTACGAGCAGTACTTC
CDR3aa: CASSPGAPSYEQYF

len: 16
j_gene: TRBJ1-4
v_gene: TRBV2
d_gene: NA
abundance: NA
CDR3nt: TGTGCCAGCAGTGATCCCCAACGCCGGGTCAATGAAAAACTGTTTTTT
CDR3aa: CASSDPQRRVNEKLFF

len: 15
j_gene: TRBJ2-7
v_gene: TRBV5-1
d_gene: TRBD1
abundance: NA
CDR3nt: TGCGCCAGCAGCTTGGGGGGACAGGGGACGAACGAGCAGTACTTC
CDR3aa: CASSLGGQGTNEQYF

len: 14
j_gene: TRBJ1-3
v_gene: TRBV30
d_gene: NA
abundance: few
CDR3nt: TGTGCCTGGAGTATCGGGGGGCCTGGAAACACCATATATTTT
CDR3aa: CAWSIGGPGNTIYF

len: 14
j_gene: TRBJ1-1
v_gene: TRBV6-1
d_gene: NA
abundance: NA
CDR3nt: TGTGCCAGCAGCTCCGCCAGGGTAGTCACTGAAGCTTTCTTT
CDR3aa: CASSSARVVTEAFF

len: 15
j_gene: TRBJ1-1
v_gene: TRBV7-9
d_gene: NA
abundance: NA
CDR3nt: TGTGCCAGCAGCTTAAGCGTTGGCGTGAACACTGAAGCTTTCTTT
CDR3aa: CASSLSVGVNTEAFF

len: 14
j_gene: TRBJ1-2
v_gene: TRBV6-5
d_gene: TRBD1
abundance: once
CDR3nt: TGTGCCAGCAGTTACTCGGCAGGGGGAGGTGGCTACACCTTC
CDR3aa: CASSYSAGGGGYTF

len: 14
j_gene: TRBJ2-3
v_gene: TRBV30
d_gene: TRBD2
abundance: NA
CDR3nt: TGTGCCTGGTCTAGCGGGGCTAGCACAGATACGCAGTATTTT
CDR3aa: CAWSSGASTDTQYF

len: 15
j_gene: TRBJ1-2
v_gene: TRBV5-4
d_gene: NA
abundance: NA
CDR3nt: TGTGCCAGCAGCAAAACCTATTTAGCTAACTATGGCTACACCTTC
CDR3aa: CASSKTYLANYGYTF

len: 15
j_gene: TRBJ1-3
v_gene: TRBV6-5
d_gene: NA
abundance: NA
CDR3nt: TGTGCCAGCAGTCGACAGGAGACCTCTGGAAACACCATATATTTT
CDR3aa: CASSRQETSGNTIYF

len: 14
j_gene: TRBJ1-6
v_gene: TRBV5-4
d_gene: TRBD1
abundance: once
CDR3nt: TGTGCCAGCAGCTTAGACAGGGGCAATTCACCCCTCCACTTT
CDR3aa: CASSLDRGNSPLHF

len: 16
j_gene: TRBJ1-3
v_gene: TRBV6-1
d_gene: NA
abundance: NA
CDR3nt: TGTGCCAGCAGTGCCTCCCAGGACAGCTCTGGAAACACCATATATTTT
CDR3aa: CASSASQDSSGNTIYF

len: 13
j_gene: TRBJ2-7
v_gene: TRBV10-3
d_gene: NA
abundance: NA
CDR3nt: TGTGCCATCTCTTATTCCGGGGGCTACGAGCAGTACTTC
CDR3aa: CAISYSGGYEQYF

len: 18
j_gene: TRBJ2-7
v_gene: TRBV11-3
d_gene: TRBD2
abundance: NA
CDR3nt: TGTGCCAGCAGCTTAGCCATCGGACTAGCGGGAACTTTCTACGAGCAGTACTTC
CDR3aa: CASSLAIGLAGTFYEQYF

len: 14
j_gene: TRBJ1-1
v_gene: TRBV7-2
d_gene: NA
abundance: NA
CDR3nt: TGTGCCAGCAGCTCAGAACGGGGGTATCTTGAAGCTTTCTTT
CDR3aa: CASSSERGYLEAFF

len: 16
j_gene: TRBJ2-3
v_gene: TRBV6-6
d_gene: TRBD2
abundance: NA
CDR3nt: TGTGCCAGCAGTTCCCAGACTAGCGGGAGAACGGATACGCAGTATTTT
CDR3aa: CASSSQTSGRTDTQYF

len: 14
j_gene: TRBJ1-1
v_gene: TRBV19
d_gene: NA
abundance: NA
CDR3nt: TGTGCCAGTAGTGTTGAGACATTGAACACTGAAGCTTTCTTT
CDR3aa: CASSVETLNTEAFF

len: 15
j_gene: TRBJ2-3
v_gene: TRBV7-9
d_gene: NA
abundance: NA
CDR3nt: TGTGCCAGCAGCCATGGAGGGCCTAGCACAGATACGCAGTATTTT
CDR3aa: CASSHGGPSTDTQYF

len: 12
j_gene: TRBJ1-2
v_gene: TRBV19
d_gene: NA
abundance: NA
CDR3nt: TGTGCCAGTAGTATCCAGAACTATGGCTACACCTTC
CDR3aa: CASSIQNYGYTF

len: 16
j_gene: TRBJ2-3
v_gene: TRBV27
d_gene: NA
abundance: NA
CDR3nt: TGTGCCAGCACCCCCGCGGTGAGCGGCTACACAGATACGCAGTATTTT
CDR3aa: CASTPAVSGYTDTQYF